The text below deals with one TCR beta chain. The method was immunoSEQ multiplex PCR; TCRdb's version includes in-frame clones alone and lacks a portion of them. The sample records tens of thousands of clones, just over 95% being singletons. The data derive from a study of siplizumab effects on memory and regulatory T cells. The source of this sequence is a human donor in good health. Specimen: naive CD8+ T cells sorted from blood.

The CDR3 loop is CASTPVANYGYTF. DNA for the CDR3: TGTGCCAGCACCCCGGTTGCGAACTATGGCTACACCTTC. The chain uses TRBV6-5 and TRBJ1-2; D call uncertain. This CDR3 region has 13 residues. Trimming stripped 7 bases from V and 2 bases from J, with 11 bases between. Germline V CDR1 and CDR2: MNHEY, SVGAGI.